The 13 T cell receptor beta chains listed next were all sequenced from one sample in a study of blood T cell repertoires in COVID-19. Produced via immunoSEQ multiplex PCR; TCRdb's table is partial and in-frame only. Of about 180,000 clones listed, roughly nine tenths are singletons. The sample taken for sequencing was PBMCs or T cells enriched from blood (not recorded which). The receptors were sampled from a woman in her forties or fifties who had recovered from COVID-19.

The chain's CDR3 is CASSDSGRPLNEQFF. The DNA of the CDR3 is TGTGCCAGCAGTGATTCCGGGAGGCCCCTCAATGAGCAGTTCTTC. This rearrangement joins TRBV6-1 to TRBJ2-1; the match to TRBD2 covers 7 bases. The V gene end was trimmed by 3 bases and the J gene end by 6 bases; junction bases not matched to a gene: 8. Germline V gives CDR1 MNHNS, CDR2 SASEGT. This CDR3 spans 15 amino acids.

This clone came up a few times. V and J are TRBV10-3 and TRBJ1-3; the match to TRBD1 covers 10 bases. Germline V gene data show CDR1 as ENHRY and CDR2 as SYGVKD. V lost 6 bases to trimming and J lost 7 bases; unmatched junction nucleotides: 6. CDR3 length equals 14 residues. The CDR3 region is CAIRGTGVTNTIYF. For the CDR3, the DNA is TGTGCCATCAGGGGGACAGGGGTTACCAACACCATATATTTT.

The genes are TRBV27 and TRBJ2-7, with D possibly TRBD1 on 6 matching bases. V was cut by 4 bases and J by 2 bases, with 12 bases left in between. This CDR3 comprises 14 residues. The germline V gene has CDR1 MNHEY and CDR2 SMNVEV (reference sequence). This CDR3 reads CASSSQGFAYEQYF. CDR3 bases: TGTGCCAGCAGTTCACAGGGTTTCGCCTACGAGCAGTACTTC.

The chain employs TRBV14 and TRBJ2-4, with TRBD2 matching over 14 bases. Germline V gene lookup returns CDR1 SGHDN and CDR2 FVKESK. The CDR3 has 21 amino acids. V trimming: 3 bases; J trimming: 0 bases; junction bases outside the gene matches: 13. In DNA, the CDR3 is TGTGCCAGCAGCCAGGACGGGACTAGCGGGAGAGGGATACGAGCCAAAAACATTCAGTACTTC. This translates into CASSQDGTSGRGIRAKNIQYF.

This clone was picked up one time. The chain is built from TRBV30 and TRBJ2-1; TRBD2 is a possible D gene (5 bases). V was clipped by 0 bases and J by 4 bases, with 13 bases between them. Germline V gene data show CDR1 as GTSNPN and CDR2 as SVGIG (reference sequence). The CDR3 extends over 15 amino acids. CDR3 nucleotides: TGTGCCTGGAGTGTCCTCGCGTGGGAGTACAATGAGCAGTTCTTC. It specifies CAWSVLAWEYNEQFF.

CDR3 residues: CAWIYRGGRDQPQHF. The CDR3 DNA reads TGTGCCTGGATATATAGGGGGGGGAGAGATCAGCCCCAGCATTTT. The rearrangement links TRBV30 to TRBJ1-5; a possible D gene is TRBD1 (6 bases). V was pared by 4 bases and J by 5 bases, with 18 bases between. Germline V lookup: CDR1 GTSNPN, CDR2 SVGIG (reference sequence). The CDR3 is 15 residues long.

CDR3 nucleotide sequence: TGTGCCAGCAGTGACTCGGACAATGAGCAGTTCTTC. It encodes CASSDSDNEQFF. This sequence joins TRBV2 and TRBJ2-1; D gene unclear. Deletions cut 3 bases from V and 5 bases from J, with 5 bases between. The germline gives CDR1 SNHLY, CDR2 FYNNEI. The CDR3 runs 12 residues. The entire variable domain, with the rest obtained from reference TRBV2 and TRBJ2-1, is as follows: EPEVTQTPSHQVTQMGQEVILRCVPISNHLYFYWYRQILGQKVEFLVSFYNNEISEKSEIFDDQFSVERPDGSNFTLKIRSTKLEDSAMYFCASSDSDNEQFFGPGTRLTVL.

This clone was counted only a few times. The gene calls are TRBV7-3 and TRBJ2-7, with a weak D call TRBD2 (5 bases). This CDR3 contains 15 residues. Germline CDR1 is SGHTA and CDR2 is FQGTGA. V was trimmed by 0 bases and J by 5 bases, leaving 14 bases between them. The CDR3 coding sequence is TGTGCCAGCAGCTTAACTTCCGGGAAGGGAAACGAGCAGTACTTC. Translated, it gives CASSLTSGKGNEQYF.

The V and J genes are TRBV4-3 and TRBJ2-1; 14 nucleotides align to TRBD2. The junction had 6 bases not matched to a gene; V was cut back by 4 bases and J by 4 bases. Germline CDR1 LGHNA, CDR2 YSLEER. There are 17 residues in the CDR3. The CDR3 region has the DNA TGCGCCAGCAGCCTGCGACTAGCGGGAGGGCCGTACAATGAGCAGTTCTTC. Protein: CASSLRLAGGPYNEQFF.

This chain uses TRBV7-8 with TRBJ1-5; weak D call: TRBD1 (5 bases). Looked up from germline, CDR1 is SGHVS and CDR2 is FQNEAQ. V was trimmed by 1 base and J by 2 bases, leaving 6 bases between them. The CDR3 is 14 amino acids. The DNA for the CDR3 is TGTGCCAGCAGCTTAGTACAGGGCAATCAGCCCCAGCATTTT. It codes for CASSLVQGNQPQHF.

The sample holds a few counts of this clone. This chain links TRBV12-5 with TRBJ1-1; D is perhaps TRBD1 (6 bases). V shed 5 bases and J shed 6 bases, with 10 bases lying between them. This CDR3 has 12 amino acids. Germline V gives CDR1 LGHNT, CDR2 FRNRAP. In DNA form, the CDR3 reads TGTGCTAGTGGTACAGGGTTGTCTGAAGCTTTCTTT. Protein: CASGTGLSEAFF.

In nucleotides, the CDR3 is TGTGCCAGCAGTGATACCGGTTCGGGCAATCAGCCCCAGCATTTT. Protein: CASSDTGSGNQPQHF. The J gene is TRBJ1-5, the V gene TRBV2; D gene unclear. CDR3 length: 15 residues. CDR1 SNHLY and CDR2 FYNNEI come from the germline V gene. V was shortened by 3 bases and J by 2 bases, with 11 bases between the two germline ends.

This clone is a singleton in its sample. The chain joins TRBV11-3 to TRBJ2-7; TRBD1 matches at 7 bases. CDR1 and CDR2 from the germline V gene are SGHNT and YENEEA. J lost 7 bases, V lost 5 bases, and 8 bases had no gene match. The CDR3 consists of 13 residues. CDR3 coding DNA: TGTGCCAGCAGCCCCGGGACAGTCAAAGAGCAGTACTTC. This sequence encodes CASSPGTVKEQYF.